This TCR beta chain was sequenced in a study of shared clonotypes between healthy human individuals. On the study more broadly: The plates for each donor numbered three CD4 naive, three CD4 memory, two CD8 naive and one CD8 memory. Study observations and caveats: Naive subsets usually exceeded memory subsets in estimated richness.

As concerns this clone: The target antigen is unknown.

The repertoire was sequenced with immunoSEQ multiplex PCR; TCRdb's copy has only in-frame clones and lacks some. The sample holds some 2 million clones, 85% to 95% seen once. The clonotype comes from a man between 18 and 29 years old in good health. Sequencing input: naive CD4+ T cells sorted from blood. Subset described: CD45RA+ positively selected.

The CDR3 DNA reads TGCGCCAGCAGCTTACTGTGGGGCGGGGAGGAGACCCAGTACTTC. Its translation: CASSLLWGGEETQYF. The chain recombines TRBV5-1 with TRBJ2-5, with D possibly TRBD2 on 6 matching bases. Germline lookup yields CDR1 SGHRS and CDR2 YFSETQ. With 2 bases removed from V and 5 bases from J, the gap between germline ends came to 16 bases. This CDR3 region has 15 residues.